The clone carrying this T cell receptor beta chain was observed at least ten times. TCRdb re-called the 5' RACE reads through MiXCR, storing one row per CDR3 protein. The sample lists under 70,000 distinct CDR3 sequences, roughly 5.3% seen once, with 6.8% in the top ten. The data originate from a study of early T cells in non-severe SARS-CoV-2 infection. The CDR3 has 16 residues. Germline V gene data show CDR1 as SGHRS and CDR2 as YFSETQ. This TCR was recovered from an adult who was a healthcare worker with PCR-confirmed SARS-CoV-2 infection or an uninfected control (not recorded which). The rearrangement uses TRBV5-1 and TRBJ1-1; no firm D call. Sequences were obtained from whole blood. The CDR3 region is CASYLGVIGENTEAFF. The CDR3 DNA reads as TGCGCTAGTTACCTTGGGGTTATTGGGGAAAACACTGAAGCTTTCTTT. The full variable domain, its missing parts supplied by reference TRBV5-1 and TRBJ1-1, is KAGVTQTPRYLIKTRGQQVTLSCSPISGHRSVSWYQQTPGQGLQFLFEYFSETQRNKGNFPGRFSGRQFSNSRSEMNVSTLELGDSALYLCASYLGVIGENTEAFFGQGTRLTVV.